Below, 8 T cell receptor beta chains from the same sample are listed, as sequenced in a study of blood T cell repertoires in COVID-19. TCRdb's copy holds only in-frame clones and misses some; the assay was immunoSEQ multiplex PCR. The table lists approximately 120,000 clones, over 70% of them singletons. Sequenced: peripheral blood. The receptors shown here come from a woman aged 45-65 years with acute or convalescent COVID-19.

The chain carries TRBV5-1 and TRBJ2-1, with 10 bases that match TRBD2. Germline-derived CDR1 and CDR2 are SGHRS and YFSETQ. The CDR3 loop spans 17 amino acids. V lost 1 base and J lost 5; bases outside the gene matches: 9. The CDR3 DNA is TGCGCCAGCAGCTTGCCCTTACTAGCGGGGCCCAACAATGAGCAGTTCTTC. Translated, it gives CASSLPLLAGPNNEQFF. Based on the CDR3 plus reference TRBV5-1 and TRBJ2-1, the full variable domain is KAGVTQTPRYLIKTRGQQVTLSCSPISGHRSVSWYQQTPGQGLQFLFEYFSETQRNKGNFPGRFSGRQFSNSRSEMNVSTLELGDSALYLCASSLPLLAGPNNEQFFGPGTRLTVL.

V gene TRBV24-1 combines with J gene TRBJ2-1, with D tentatively TRBD2 (7 bases). Trimming left V 5 bases short and J 10 bases short, with 8 bases between. The V gene's germline CDR1 is KGHDR and CDR2 SFDVKD. The CDR3 consists of 11 residues. Written as DNA, the CDR3 is TGTGCCACCAGTGGGGGGGGCGAGCAGTTCTTC. The encoded protein is CATSGGGEQFF.

The chain combines TRBV6-5 with TRBJ1-2, with a possible D match to TRBD1 (5 bases). The CDR3 sequence is 13 residues long. The ends were cut back, 7 bases at V and 8 bases at J, with 17 bases in the middle. Germline CDR1 and CDR2: MNHEY and SVGAGI. CDR3 loop: CASNARGLKGYTF. The CDR3, as DNA: TGTGCCAGCAACGCGCGGGGGTTAAAGGGCTACACCTTC.

The CDR3 DNA sequence: TGTGCCAGTAGCTTCACGATGGCAGGCAATCAGCCCCAGCATTTT. It codes for CASSFTMAGNQPQHF. V usage is TRBV19 and J usage is TRBJ1-5; D unresolved. The CDR3 is made up of 15 amino acids. V lost 6 bases and J lost 2, with 14 bases in between. The germline V gene encodes CDR1 LNHDA and CDR2 SQIVND (reference sequence).

The gene calls are TRBV19 and TRBJ1-1, with D maybe TRBD1 (5 bases). The CDR3 covers 16 residues. Trimming shortened V by 5 bases and J by 0 bases, and 16 bases separated the two germline ends. Germline CDR1 is LNHDA and CDR2 is SQIVND (reference sequence). CDR3 residues: CASSSGGGTLNTEAFF. In DNA, the CDR3 is TGTGCCAGTAGTTCCGGGGGGGGGACGCTGAACACTGAAGCTTTCTTT.

On this clone itself: At the DNA level, this CDR3 is encoded by other sequences in the same sample as well. The V and J genes are TRBV11-2 and TRBJ1-1, with D possibly being TRBD1 (6 bases). The CDR3 extends over 14 amino acids. Trimming stripped 3 bases from V and 5 bases from J, with 13 bases between. Germline V CDR1 and CDR2: SGHAT, FQNNGV. The CDR3 loop reads CASSLVGGETEAFF. In DNA, the CDR3 is TGTGCCAGCAGCTTGGTAGGGGGAGAAACTGAAGCTTTCTTT. The entire variable domain, with the rest obtained from reference TRBV11-2 and TRBJ1-1, is as follows: EAGVAQSPRYKIIEKRQSVAFWCNPISGHATLYWYQQILGQGPKLLIQFQNNGVVDDSQLPKDRFSAERLKGVDSTLKIQPAKLEDSAVYLCASSLVGGETEAFFGQGTRLTVV.

The chain has TRBV19 and TRBJ2-1; 10 bases line up with TRBD2. CDR1 is LNHDA, CDR2 SQIVND, per germline (reference sequence). V lost 3 bases, J lost 6 bases, and 5 bases stayed unmatched. The CDR3 extends over 15 amino acids. For the CDR3, the DNA is TGTGCCAGTAGTATTGGACTAGCGGAATTCAATGAGCAGTTCTTC. Amino acids: CASSIGLAEFNEQFF.

The chain is built from TRBV14 and TRBJ2-1, with 7 bases lining up with TRBD1. V was pared by 1 base and J by 0 bases, with 9 bases of the junction left unmatched. This CDR3 has 18 amino acids. Per the germline V gene, CDR1 is SGHDN and CDR2 is FVKESK. The CDR3, as DNA: TGTGCCAGCAGCCAAGGTTCAGGGGGATACTACTCCTACAATGAGCAGTTCTTC. It is translated as CASSQGSGGYYSYNEQFF.